The subject of this entry is one TCR beta chain. Its antigen is currently not known. No base qualities exist here, and no much larger clone lies one base off it. This record comes from a study of T cell changes during pregnancy in multiple sclerosis (dated by TCRdb to about 2019). About the full investigation: The study looked at changes in the T cell repertoire across pregnancy in women with multiple sclerosis.

Sequences SGDLS (CDR1) and YYNGEE (CDR2) are obtained from the germline V gene. Trimming removed 0 bases from V and 5 bases from J, leaving 11 bases between the germline ends. The CDR3 covers 14 residues, taking in both the cysteine and the phenylalanine. Solely the CDR3 DNA is kept, with 42 bases framed from the first base. Library prep was done by the immunoSEQ multiplex PCR assay. This is the immuneACCESS table as TCRdb keeps it, with only in-frame sequences that have V and J called. A part of the clones is gone; compared with another copy, unresolved V genes explain less than half, and the rest is unexplained. Across this sample there are roughly 24,000 clones, with approximately 86% seen only once. More than 0.85% of the sample belongs to the ten largest clones.

The chain links TRBV9 with TRBJ1-1; no confident D gene assignment can be made. The sequence came from a female donor in good health, enrolled as a control in a pregnancy study. The sequencing used CD4+ T cells from peripheral blood mononuclear cells, collected in the second trimester of pregnancy. The DNA sequence is given as TGTGCCAGCAGCGTAGAGCAGGCTGGGACTGAAGCTTTCTTT. Translated, this is CASSVEQAGTEAFF.